Given below is one TCR beta chain in context. The antigen is not known. Whether given at about 4 or about 12 weeks, second doses were pooled. This CDR3 region has 13 residues. V was pared by 1 base and J by 4 bases, with 10 bases between. Germline CDR1 GTSNPN, CDR2 SVGIG (reference sequence). This sample stems from a study of T cell responses to AZD1222 COVID-19 vaccine. Study-wide results and limits: Just a handful of AZD1222 recipients tested seropositive at baseline. Among the donors, most were white British and more were female, and clonal diversity was possibly underestimated.

Generated by immunoSEQ multiplex PCR, the TCRdb table keeps only in-frame clones and is missing some. Of over 150,000 clones in the sample, approximately 94% were seen once. This TCR came from an adult who received the AZD1222 COVID-19 vaccine. J is TRBJ1-1 and V is TRBV30; D uncertain. This material consisted of peripheral blood, taken 28 days after the second AZD1222 dose. CDR3 amino acids: CAWSGSVGTEAFF. CDR3 sequence (DNA): TGTGCCTGGAGTGGGAGCGTAGGCACTGAAGCTTTCTTT.